This entry lists 15 T cell receptor beta chains sequenced from one sample in a study of cytomegalovirus exposure and HLA in healthy donors. The PCR was carried out with 60 Vbeta primers and 13 Jbeta primers. Sequencing was performed with immunoSEQ multiplex PCR; in TCRdb, only in-frame clones are kept and a portion is missing. The top ten clones hold 6% to 7% of a sample with 50,000 to 75,000 clones, 65% to 80% of them seen once. Sequenced: PBMCs. The receptors were gathered from a man aged 25-40 years in good health and CMV-seropositive.

The V call is TRBV7-8, the J call TRBJ2-7, with 8 bases identical to TRBD2. CDR1 SGHVS and CDR2 FQNEAQ come from the germline V gene. The CDR3 covers 15 residues. The ends lost 5 bases at V and 3 bases at J; junction bases unmatched: 9. For the CDR3, the DNA is TGTGCCAGCAGCCCCGGGAGGGCAGGGGTCTACGAGCAGTACTTC. Protein product: CASSPGRAGVYEQYF.

The chain combines TRBV6-5 with TRBJ1-3, with a possible D match to TRBD1 (6 bases). The CDR3 is made up of 14 amino acids. Germline V CDR1 and CDR2: MNHEY, SVGAGI. V lost 8 bases and J lost 0, with 11 bases in between. The CDR3 loop reads CASGLGGSGNTIYF. For the CDR3, the DNA is TGTGCCAGCGGACTAGGGGGCTCTGGAAACACCATATATTTT.

The V and J genes are TRBV27 and TRBJ2-1; 9 bases line up with TRBD1. V shed 4 bases, J shed 6 bases, and the junction held 4 bases outside the gene matches. CDR1 is MNHEY, CDR2 SMNVEV, per germline (reference sequence). This CDR3 has 14 residues. The CDR3 region has the DNA TGTGCCAGCAGTTCCCTACAGGGGGCCAATGAGCAGTTCTTC. It translates to CASSSLQGANEQFF.

The count of this clone is one. The rearrangement links TRBV4-2 to TRBJ2-3; 11 nucleotides agree with TRBD2. The CDR3 contains 16 residues. After removal of 0 bases from V and 8 bases from J, the junction contained 7 bases not matched to a gene. Germline CDR1 is LGHNA and CDR2 is YNFKEQ. CDR3 region: CASSQDIAGGTGTQYF. CDR3 DNA: TGTGCCAGCAGCCAAGATATAGCGGGGGGGACGGGTACGCAGTATTTT.

The chain has TRBV18 and TRBJ1-1; 7 bases map to TRBD1. Trimming removed 7 bases from V and 1 base from J; junction bases left unmatched: 3. This CDR3 has 13 residues. CDR1 is KGHSH and CDR2 is LQKENI in the germline V gene. The CDR3 DNA is TGTGCCAGCTACAGGGACAGGAACACTGAAGCTTTCTTT. Residues: CASYRDRNTEAFF.

The chain is built from TRBV11-2 and TRBJ2-1, with D possibly TRBD2 on 5 matching bases. Germline-derived CDR1 and CDR2 are SGHAT and FQNNGV. The length of the CDR3 is 15 residues. Trimming pared 4 bases from V and 4 bases from J, leaving 14 bases between. CDR3 sequence reads: CASSSGLGGYNEQFF. The CDR3, as DNA: TGTGCCAGCAGCTCAGGCCTAGGCGGGTACAATGAGCAGTTCTTC.

There are a few counts of this clone. V and J are TRBV11-3 and TRBJ1-1, with 7 bases fitting TRBD1. V was pared by 2 bases and J by 5 bases, with 5 bases of the junction left unmatched. Per the germline V gene, CDR1 is SGHNT and CDR2 is YENEEA. The CDR3 spans 14 residues. The CDR3 DNA reads as TGTGCCAGCAGCTTAATGGGGACAGAGACTGAAGCTTTCTTT. It encodes CASSLMGTETEAFF. Full variable domain (missing parts from reference TRBV11-3 and TRBJ1-1): EAGVVQSPRYKIIEKKQPVAFWCNPISGHNTLYWYLQNLGQGPELLIRYENEEAVDDSQLPKDRFSAERLKGVDSTLKIQPAELGDSAVYLCASSLMGTETEAFFGQGTRLTVV.

The V call is TRBV5-8, the J call TRBJ1-1; no firm D call. The CDR3 spans 13 residues. Germline values: CDR1 SGHTS, CDR2 YDEGEE. Trimming left V 4 bases short and J 3 bases short, with 10 bases between. The CDR3 spells CASSHKPDTEAFF. In nucleotides, the CDR3 is TGTGCCAGCAGCCACAAACCTGACACTGAAGCTTTCTTT.

The genes are TRBV9 and TRBJ2-1, with D perhaps TRBD1 (6 bases). Germline V lookup: CDR1 SGDLS, CDR2 YYNGEE. V lost 1 base, J lost 3 bases, and 20 bases lay in between. CDR3 length equals 18 residues. The CDR3 nucleotides are TGTGCCAGCAGCGTAAGCCCCTCTGGACAGTCTTACTACAATGAGCAGTTCTTC. It specifies CASSVSPSGQSYYNEQFF. Complete variable domain (other parts from reference TRBV9 and TRBJ2-1): DSGVTQTPKHLITATGQRVTLRCSPRSGDLSVYWYQQSLDQGLQFLIQYYNGEERAKGNILERFSAQQFPDLHSELNLSSLELGDSALYFCASSVSPSGQSYYNEQFFGPGTRLTVL.

The rearrangement joins TRBV7-2 to TRBJ2-5; no reliable D call. The last part of the DNA fits TRBJ2-7 better; the J call may be wrong. This CDR3 is 13 amino acids long. Germline V lookup: CDR1 SGHTA, CDR2 FQGNSA. The CDR3 here is CASSLALEYEQYF. In DNA, the CDR3 is TGTGCCAGCAGCTTAGCGCTAGAGTACGAGCAGTACTTC.

The genes are TRBV27 and TRBJ1-5, with a possible D match to TRBD1 (5 bases). Trimming took 3 bases from V and 0 from J, leaving 18 bases between them. The V gene's germline CDR1 is MNHEY and CDR2 SMNVEV (reference sequence). The CDR3 totals 18 residues. The CDR3 is CASSLRPMTEYSNQPQHF. The CDR3 coding sequence is TGTGCCAGCAGTTTGCGCCCCATGACAGAATATAGCAATCAGCCCCAGCATTTT.

This chain connects TRBV11-2 to TRBJ1-6; perhaps TRBD1 as D (6 bases). Trimming cost V 1 base and J 10 bases, with 14 bases left between them. Germline V gene data show CDR1 as SGHAT and CDR2 as FQNNGV. The length of the CDR3 is 15 residues. The CDR3 spells CASSLGGQNLSPLHF. The CDR3 coding sequence is TGTGCCAGCAGCTTAGGGGGACAAAATTTATCACCCCTCCACTTT.

The V gene is TRBV6-5, the J gene TRBJ2-7; no definite D call. The V end lost 2 bases, the J end lost 0 bases, and 11 bases lay between the germline ends. The CDR3 length is 15 residues. Germline CDR1 and CDR2: MNHEY and SVGAGI. CDR3 region: CASSYDRLSSYEQYF. In DNA form, the CDR3 reads TGTGCCAGCAGTTACGACCGACTCTCCTCCTACGAGCAGTACTTC.

The chain couples TRBV10-1 to TRBJ2-2; D may be TRBD1 (6 bases). Trimming stripped 10 bases from V and 0 bases from J, with 15 bases between. Germline V gives CDR1 WNHNN, CDR2 SYGVQD (reference sequence). This CDR3 spans 15 amino acids. The CDR3 DNA sequence: TGCGCCAACAACAGGGTCGGGGCGAACACCGGGGAGCTGTTTTTT. Encoded protein: CANNRVGANTGELFF.

The gene calls are TRBV6-5 and TRBJ2-7, with 7 bases matching TRBD1. Germline V gives CDR1 MNHEY, CDR2 SVGAGI. This CDR3 is 15 amino acids long. V dropped 2 bases and J dropped 2; count of bases not matched to a gene: 6. The CDR3 reads CASSYAGTAPYEQYF. The CDR3 DNA is TGTGCCAGCAGTTACGCCGGGACAGCCCCCTACGAGCAGTACTTC.